The following is a TCR beta chain sequence with its context. Antigen unknown. This specimen comes from a study of identical twins. Study-wide results and caveats: Because invariant MAIT and iNKT cells could be present, zero-insertion analyses could be partly confounded. Insertions were fewer in abundant cord blood beta clonotypes, whereas memory repertoires showed none of this pattern.

A universal primer site arose from template switching, and cDNA bore unique molecular identifiers. TCRdb re-analysed the 5' RACE reads in MiXCR, keeping a single row per CDR3 protein. The sample includes roughly 1,500,000 distinct CDR3 sequences, about 32% of them seen just once. With no exceptions, donors were healthy Caucasians. This CDR3 is 14 amino acids long. V was trimmed by 2 bases and J by 6 bases, leaving 13 bases between them. The germline V gene encodes CDR1 KGHSH and CDR2 LQKENI. The sequenced sample consisted of cord blood. The clonotype comes from a newborn girl in good health. V gene TRBV18 combines with J gene TRBJ1-2; D is uncertain. In nucleotides, the CDR3 is TGTGCCAGCTCACCATTACCCCAGGAAGATGGCTACACCTTC. Its translation: CASSPLPQEDGYTF.